The 4 T cell receptor beta chains below all came from one sample that was sequenced in a study of blood T cell repertoires in COVID-19. Some clones are missing from TCRdb's copy, which holds only in-frame ones; the method was immunoSEQ multiplex PCR. The repertoire holds some 160,000 clones, about 82% seen once, with about 7% in the top ten. The sample comprised peripheral blood. The receptors were gathered from a man between 65 and 85 years old with active or convalescent COVID-19.

J is TRBJ1-3 and V is TRBV30, with a possible D match to TRBD1 (6 bases). The CDR3 is made up of 14 amino acids. The germline V and J ends were trimmed by 0 bases and 2 bases, with 8 bases remaining between them. CDR1 is GTSNPN, CDR2 SVGIG, per germline (reference sequence). The CDR3 DNA sequence: TGTGCCTGGAGTGTAAACAGGGCTGGAAACACCATATATTTT. This sequence encodes CAWSVNRAGNTIYF.

The chain links TRBV5-1 to TRBJ2-2; 11 nucleotides agree with TRBD1. Looked up from germline, CDR1 is SGHRS and CDR2 is YFSETQ. The CDR3 contains 16 residues. Trimming removed 4 bases from V and 6 bases from J; junction bases left unmatched: 8. The CDR3 DNA is TGCGCCAGCAGCCCCTGGACAGGGGGCGAAGCCGGGGAGCTGTTTTTT. Protein sequence: CASSPWTGGEAGELFF.

The J gene is TRBJ2-7, the V gene TRBV30; TRBD1 agrees at 9 bases. Germline V gene lookup returns CDR1 GTSNPN and CDR2 SVGIG (reference sequence). The length of the CDR3 is 13 residues. Losses at the gene ends were 8 bases for V and 3 bases for J; bases not matched to a gene: 8. The CDR3 is CATSTGGLYEQYF. CDR3 sequence (DNA): TGTGCCACTTCGACAGGGGGTCTCTACGAGCAGTACTTC.

This chain uses TRBV13 with TRBJ1-1, with 7 bases fitting TRBD1. In germline, CDR1 is PRHDT, CDR2 FYEKMQ (reference sequence). The CDR3 sequence is 15 residues long. Trimming took 5 bases from V and 4 from J; bases not matched to a gene: 10. CDR3 nucleotides: TGTGCCAGCAGCCTCTCAGGGGGGTCGGGCACTGAAGCTTTCTTT. It translates to CASSLSGGSGTEAFF. Variable domain in full (rest from reference TRBV13 and TRBJ1-1): AAGVIQSPRHLIKEKRETATLKCYPIPRHDTVYWYQQGPGQDPQFLISFYEKMQSDKGSIPDRFSAQQFSDYHSELNMSSLELGDSALYFCASSLSGGSGTEAFFGQGTRLTVV.